This entry describes one T cell receptor (beta chain). The CDR3 is made up of 14 amino acids. CDR1 and CDR2 from the germline V gene are SGHRS and YFSETQ. Trimming removed 0 bases at V and 2 bases at J, with 8 bases between. This sample is part of a study of cytomegalovirus exposure and HLA in healthy donors. 13 Jbeta primers and 60 Vbeta primers were used for the PCR. The method was immunoSEQ multiplex PCR; TCRdb's version includes in-frame clones alone and lacks a portion of them. The table lists over 60,000 clones, about 80% of them singletons. The chain couples TRBV5-1 to TRBJ1-2; D is perhaps TRBD1 (5 bases). This clonotype originated in a man aged 18-30 years in good health and CMV-seronegative. The sample taken for sequencing was PBMCs. The CDR3 protein is CASSLEGKNYGYTF. The CDR3 DNA reads as TGCGCCAGCAGCTTGGAGGGGAAGAACTATGGCTACACCTTC. Full variable domain (missing parts from reference TRBV5-1 and TRBJ1-2): KAGVTQTPRYLIKTRGQQVTLSCSPISGHRSVSWYQQTPGQGLQFLFEYFSETQRNKGNFPGRFSGRQFSNSRSEMNVSTLELGDSALYLCASSLEGKNYGYTFGSGTRLTVV.